This T cell receptor beta chain was captured by sequencing in a study of post-analysis software for immune sequencing data. Germline CDR1 and CDR2: MNHNS and SASEGT. The V gene lost 4 bases and the J gene lost 4 bases, with 14 bases spanning the gap. The CDR3 is made up of 14 amino acids. On this clonotype: Its antigen remains unidentified.

Study-wide results and caveats: Comparison of patients with controls showed about 5 TRBV segments more frequent in patients, TRBV5-6, TRBV5-1 and TRBV20-1 among them. Under F measure analysis, samples from one preparation batch co-clustered strongly.

Each TCR beta cDNA library carried unique molecular identifiers. TCRdb fed the PCR reads into MiXCR, producing one record per CDR3 protein. The profile shows hundreds of thousands of distinct CDR3 sequences, approximately 59% of them singletons. Sequencing input: blood. The chain links TRBV6-1 to TRBJ2-7, with no clear D. This TCR was sampled from a girl aged 2 to 9 with multiple sclerosis. CDR3 sequence reads: CASSVITVVYEQYF. The CDR3 DNA is TGTGCCAGCAGTGTAATAACAGTGGTGTACGAGCAGTACTTC.